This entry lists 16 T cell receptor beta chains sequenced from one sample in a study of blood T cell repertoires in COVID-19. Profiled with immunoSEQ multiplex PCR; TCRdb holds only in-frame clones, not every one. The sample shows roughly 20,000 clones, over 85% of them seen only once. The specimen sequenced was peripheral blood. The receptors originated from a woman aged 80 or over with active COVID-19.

The CDR3 spells CASSLSPTSNQPQHF. CDR3 DNA: TGTGCCAGCAGCCTGAGTCCCACTAGCAATCAGCCCCAGCATTTT. The chain is built from TRBV5-6 and TRBJ1-5, with unresolved D. From germline, CDR1 is SGHDT and CDR2 YYEEEE. This CDR3 is 15 amino acids long. The V end was cut by 4 bases, the J end by 0 bases, with 11 bases between.

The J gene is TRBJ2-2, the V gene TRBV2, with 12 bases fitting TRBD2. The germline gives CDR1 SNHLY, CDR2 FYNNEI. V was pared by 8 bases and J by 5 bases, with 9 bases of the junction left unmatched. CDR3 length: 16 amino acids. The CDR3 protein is CASGASGGAWTGELFF. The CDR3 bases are TGTGCCAGCGGGGCTAGCGGGGGGGCCTGGACCGGGGAGCTGTTTTTT.

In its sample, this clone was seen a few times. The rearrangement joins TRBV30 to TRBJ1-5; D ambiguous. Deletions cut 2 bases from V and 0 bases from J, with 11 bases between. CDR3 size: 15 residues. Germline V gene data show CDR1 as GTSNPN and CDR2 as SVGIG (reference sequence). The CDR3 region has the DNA TGTGCCTGGAGTTTCCCGAGTTATAGCAATCAGCCCCAGCATTTT. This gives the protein CAWSFPSYSNQPQHF.

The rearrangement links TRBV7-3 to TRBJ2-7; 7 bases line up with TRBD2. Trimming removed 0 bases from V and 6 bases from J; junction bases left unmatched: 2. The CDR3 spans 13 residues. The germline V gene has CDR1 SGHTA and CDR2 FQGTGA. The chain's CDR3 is CASSLTREGEQYF. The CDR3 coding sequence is TGTGCCAGCAGCTTAACTAGGGAGGGCGAGCAGTACTTC.

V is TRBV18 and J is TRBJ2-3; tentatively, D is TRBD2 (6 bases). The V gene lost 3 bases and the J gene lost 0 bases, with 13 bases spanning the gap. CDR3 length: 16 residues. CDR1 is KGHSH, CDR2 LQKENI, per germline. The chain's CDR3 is CASSPPGVRSTDTQYF. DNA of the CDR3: TGTGCCAGCTCACCTCCGGGAGTCAGAAGCACAGATACGCAGTATTTT.

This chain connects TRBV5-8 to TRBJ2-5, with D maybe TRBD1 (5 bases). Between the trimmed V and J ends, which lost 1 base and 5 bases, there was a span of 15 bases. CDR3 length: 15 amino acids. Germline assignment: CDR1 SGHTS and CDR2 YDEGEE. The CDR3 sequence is CASSLYRPPGETQYF. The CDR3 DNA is TGTGCCAGCAGCTTGTACAGACCCCCAGGGGAGACCCAGTACTTC.

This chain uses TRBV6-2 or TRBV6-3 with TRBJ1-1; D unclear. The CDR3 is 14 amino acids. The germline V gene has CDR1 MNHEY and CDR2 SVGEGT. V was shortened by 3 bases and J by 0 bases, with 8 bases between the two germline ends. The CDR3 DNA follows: TGTGCCAGCAGTTATCCACAGCTGAACACTGAAGCTTTCTTT. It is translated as CASSYPQLNTEAFF.

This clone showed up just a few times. The CDR3 bases are TGTGCCAGCAGTTACCCGAAGGGCAGGGGAATGGACAATCAGCCCCAGCATTTT. It yields the protein CASSYPKGRGMDNQPQHF. The gene calls are TRBV6-2 or TRBV6-3 and TRBJ1-5; perhaps TRBD1 as D (6 bases). The V gene's germline CDR1 is MNHEY and CDR2 SVGEGT. This CDR3 region has 18 residues. Deletions cut 2 bases from V and 3 bases from J, with 20 bases between.

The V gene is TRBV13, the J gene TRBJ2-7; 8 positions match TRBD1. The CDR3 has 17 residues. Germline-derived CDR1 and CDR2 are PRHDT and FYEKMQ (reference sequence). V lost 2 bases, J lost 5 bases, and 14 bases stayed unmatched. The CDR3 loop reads CASSLRPRDRRYDEQYF. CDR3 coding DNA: TGTGCCAGCAGCTTACGTCCTAGGGACAGGAGGTATGACGAGCAGTACTTC. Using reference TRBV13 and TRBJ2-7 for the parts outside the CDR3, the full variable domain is AAGVIQSPRHLIKEKRETATLKCYPIPRHDTVYWYQQGPGQDPQFLISFYEKMQSDKGSIPDRFSAQQFSDYHSELNMSSLELGDSALYFCASSLRPRDRRYDEQYFGPGTRLTVT.

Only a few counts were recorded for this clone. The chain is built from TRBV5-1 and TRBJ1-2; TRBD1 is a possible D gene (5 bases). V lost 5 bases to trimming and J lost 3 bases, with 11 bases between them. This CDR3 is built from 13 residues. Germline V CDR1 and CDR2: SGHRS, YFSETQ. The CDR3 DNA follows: TGCGCCAGCAGACAGGCGAGCTACTATGGCTACACCTTC. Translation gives CASRQASYYGYTF.

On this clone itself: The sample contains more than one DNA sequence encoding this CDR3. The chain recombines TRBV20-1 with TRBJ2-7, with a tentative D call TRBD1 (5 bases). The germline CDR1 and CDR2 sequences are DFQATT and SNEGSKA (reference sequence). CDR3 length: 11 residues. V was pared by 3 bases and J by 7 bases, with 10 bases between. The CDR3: CSARSGHEQYF. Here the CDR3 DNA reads TGCAGTGCTAGGTCAGGGCATGAGCAGTACTTC.

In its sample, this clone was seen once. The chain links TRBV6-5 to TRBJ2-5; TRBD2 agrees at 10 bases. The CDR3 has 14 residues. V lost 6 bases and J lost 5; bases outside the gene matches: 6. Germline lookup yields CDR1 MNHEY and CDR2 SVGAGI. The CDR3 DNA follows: TGTGCCAGCAGGGAGCGGGGGGGTTGGGAGACCCAGTACTTC. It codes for CASRERGGWETQYF.

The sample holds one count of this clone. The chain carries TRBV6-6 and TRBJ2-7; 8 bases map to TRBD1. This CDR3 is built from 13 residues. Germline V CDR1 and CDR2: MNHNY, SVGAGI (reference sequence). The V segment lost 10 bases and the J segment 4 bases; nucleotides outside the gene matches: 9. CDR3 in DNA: TGTGCCACCCAAACGACAGGGGAGTACGAGCAGTACTTC. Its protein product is CATQTTGEYEQYF.

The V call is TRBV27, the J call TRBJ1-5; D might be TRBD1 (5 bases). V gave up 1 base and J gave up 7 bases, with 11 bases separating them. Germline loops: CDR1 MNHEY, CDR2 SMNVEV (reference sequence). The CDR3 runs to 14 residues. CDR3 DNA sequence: TGTGCCAGCAGTTTATTAGGGGTTGGGCAGCCCCAGCATTTT. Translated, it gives CASSLLGVGQPQHF.

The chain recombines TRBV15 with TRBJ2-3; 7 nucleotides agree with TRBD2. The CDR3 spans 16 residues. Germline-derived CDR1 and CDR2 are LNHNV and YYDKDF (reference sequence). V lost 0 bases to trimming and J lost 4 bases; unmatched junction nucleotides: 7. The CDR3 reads CATSRDRGEPPDTQYF. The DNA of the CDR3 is TGTGCCACCAGCAGAGATCGGGGGGAGCCCCCAGATACGCAGTATTTT.

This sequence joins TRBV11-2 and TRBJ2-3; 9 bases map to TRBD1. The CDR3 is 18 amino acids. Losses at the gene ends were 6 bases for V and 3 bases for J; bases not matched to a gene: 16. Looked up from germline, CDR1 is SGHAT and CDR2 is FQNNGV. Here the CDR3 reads CASSQRTGAGLVTDTQYF. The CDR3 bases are TGTGCCAGCAGTCAGAGGACAGGGGCCGGACTAGTAACAGATACGCAGTATTTT.